Shown below are 21 T cell receptor beta chains from a single sample sequenced in a study of naive and memory T cell subsets. Blood and skin TCR RNA was reverse transcribed with alpha and beta constant primers. One entry per CDR3 protein results from TCRdb running MiXCR on the 5' RACE reads. The table includes tens of thousands of distinct CDR3 sequences, approximately 22% detected once. RNA was extracted from under 3 ml of whole blood of healthy adults. These receptors came from a female donor in good health.

This clonotype was counted at least ten times. V and J are TRBV29-1 and TRBJ2-5, with TRBD1 matching 7 bases. The CDR3 loop spans 12 amino acids. The junction had 6 bases not matched to a gene; V was cut back by 6 bases and J by 5 bases. Germline-derived CDR1 and CDR2 are SQVTM and ANQGSEA. This CDR3 is CSVHRGSETQYF. The DNA for the CDR3 is TGCAGCGTCCACAGGGGTTCGGAGACCCAGTACTTC.

This clonotype was seen at least ten times. The chain has TRBV11-3 and TRBJ2-2; D may be TRBD2 (6 bases). CDR1 is SGHNT and CDR2 is YENEEA in the germline V gene. The ends were cut back, 8 bases at V and 6 bases at J, with 10 bases in the middle. This CDR3 has 12 amino acids. This CDR3 reads CASGVAAGELFF. The CDR3 bases are TGTGCCAGCGGAGTAGCGGCCGGGGAGCTGTTTTTT.

This clonotype was observed at least ten times. The CDR3 nucleotides are TGTGCCAGCAGCCGAACCACGGCTACGCAGTATTTT. This encodes CASSRTTATQYF. V gene TRBV12-3 or TRBV12-4 combines with J gene TRBJ2-3; no clear D gene. CDR3 size: 12 residues. V lost 6 bases and J 8 bases, leaving 12 bases between the germline ends.

This clonotype is classed as medium-sized. This rearrangement joins TRBV10-1 to TRBJ2-1; 7 bases line up with TRBD2. The CDR3 length is 15 residues. V lost 3 bases and J lost 3; bases outside the gene matches: 5. The germline V gene has CDR1 WNHNN and CDR2 SYGVQD (reference sequence). The CDR3 region is CASSESLADYNEQFF. CDR3 nucleotide sequence: TGCGCCAGCAGTGAATCTCTAGCGGACTACAATGAGCAGTTCTTC.

CDR3 sequence reads: CASSLVGVVAGGPSEQFF. The CDR3, as DNA: TGCGCCAGCAGCTTGGTGGGCGTGGTAGCGGGAGGGCCCAGTGAGCAGTTCTTC. V is TRBV5-1 and J is TRBJ2-1; 11 bases fit TRBD2. With V trimmed by 0 bases and J by 9 bases, 14 bases remained unmatched. The CDR3 extends over 18 amino acids. Germline V gene sequence: CDR1 SGHRS, CDR2 YFSETQ.

This clonotype was observed a few times. CDR3 sequence (DNA): TGTGCTAGTGGATTTCTAATCGTGAGCTACAATGAGCAGTTCTTC. Translated: CASGFLIVSYNEQFF. The V and J genes are TRBV12-5 and TRBJ2-1; unclear D gene. V was cut by 6 bases and J by 3 bases, with 15 bases left in between. This CDR3 contains 15 residues. Germline lookup yields CDR1 LGHNT and CDR2 FRNRAP.

This clonotype was recorded once. The genes are TRBV10-3 and TRBJ2-1; TRBD2 might be the D (6 bases). This CDR3 spans 15 amino acids. Germline V CDR1 and CDR2: ENHRY, SYGVKD. The V gene lost 6 bases and the J gene lost 4 bases, with 16 bases spanning the gap. CDR3 residues: CAIRPRDSSYNEQFF. In DNA, the CDR3 is TGTGCCATCAGGCCTAGGGACTCCTCTTACAATGAGCAGTTCTTC.

This clonotype was recorded at least ten times. V gene TRBV29-1 combines with J gene TRBJ2-7; D gene uncertain. Germline CDR1 and CDR2: SQVTM and ANQGSEA. This CDR3 has 12 residues. Trimming pared 7 bases from V and 0 bases from J, leaving 10 bases between. The CDR3 nucleotides read TGCAGCGCCACGGCTAGCTCCTACGAGCAGTACTTC. This codes for CSATASSYEQYF.

The rearrangement uses TRBV5-1 and TRBJ2-1; 7 nucleotides line up with TRBD2. J gave up 8 bases and V 4 bases, and 12 bases lay outside the gene matches. Germline-derived CDR1 and CDR2 are SGHRS and YFSETQ. The length of the CDR3 is 15 residues. The CDR3 loop reads CASSAGTTNRDEQFF. CDR3 DNA sequence: TGCGCCAGCAGCGCTGGGACTACGAATCGGGATGAGCAGTTCTTC.

This clonotype showed up many times. CDR3 region: CAISESGASYEQYF. The CDR3 DNA reads TGTGCCATCAGTGAGTCTGGGGCATCCTACGAGCAGTACTTC. This rearrangement joins TRBV10-3 to TRBJ2-7; TRBD1 is a possible D gene (5 bases). V was trimmed by 0 bases and J by 1 base, leaving 7 bases between them. The CDR3 has 14 residues. Germline CDR1 reads ENHRY; CDR2 reads SYGVKD.

This clonotype occurred a few times. The chain uses TRBV7-2 and TRBJ2-7, with D tentatively TRBD2 (5 bases). The germline V gene encodes CDR1 SGHTA and CDR2 FQGNSA. The ends were cut back, 5 bases at V and 9 bases at J, with 11 bases in the middle. CDR3 size: 11 residues. Written as DNA, the CDR3 is TGTGCCAGCAGCCGGGGAGTGCGGCAGTACTTC. It specifies CASSRGVRQYF.

This chain joins TRBV20-1 and TRBJ2-3; D gene unclear. The CDR3 is 15 amino acids. The germline V gene has CDR1 DFQATT and CDR2 SNEGSKA (reference sequence). V was pared by 0 bases and J by 6 bases, with 16 bases between. CDR3 sequence: CSARDSTTYVDTQYF. CDR3 nucleotide sequence: TGCAGTGCTAGAGATAGCACCACCTACGTCGATACGCAGTATTTT.

The sample holds a few counts of this clonotype. This sequence joins TRBV4-3 and TRBJ2-7; D is perhaps TRBD2 (7 bases). Germline CDR1 reads LGHNA; CDR2 reads YSLEER. This CDR3 has 15 residues. Trimming cost V 0 bases and J 6 bases, with 15 bases left between them. The CDR3 region is CASSQDRTGRGEQYF. The CDR3 nucleotides are TGCGCCAGCAGCCAAGATCGCACAGGGAGGGGCGAGCAGTACTTC.

This clonotype has ten or more counts. The CDR3 is CASNGPTDTQYF. The CDR3 bases are TGTGCCAGCAACGGGCCCACAGATACGCAGTATTTT. The genes are TRBV6-1 and TRBJ2-3; no firm D call. CDR3 size: 12 residues. Germline loops: CDR1 MNHNS, CDR2 SASEGT. Trimming removed 7 bases from V and 2 bases from J, with 7 bases in between.

At least ten counts were recorded for this clonotype. The rearrangement links TRBV10-3 to TRBJ2-7, with 7 bases aligning to TRBD1. Trimming took 7 bases from V and 2 from J; bases not matched to a gene: 5. In germline, CDR1 is ENHRY, CDR2 SYGVKD. The CDR3 covers 13 residues. CDR3 residues: CAITGTETYEQYF. As DNA, the CDR3 is TGTGCCATCACCGGGACAGAGACCTACGAGCAGTACTTC.

In this sample, this clonotype is medium-sized. The chain links TRBV30 to TRBJ1-1; D perhaps matches TRBD1 (6 bases). Germline loops: CDR1 GTSNPN, CDR2 SVGIG (reference sequence). With 6 bases removed from V and 4 bases from J, the gap between germline ends came to 9 bases. This CDR3 has 11 residues. The CDR3 region is CACKGGTEAFF. The CDR3 bases are TGTGCCTGTAAAGGGGGCACTGAAGCTTTCTTT.

The chain carries TRBV20-1 and TRBJ2-3, with D unclear. V was shortened by 6 bases and J by 6 bases, with 7 bases between the two germline ends. The germline gives CDR1 DFQATT, CDR2 SNEGSKA (reference sequence). The CDR3 has 10 amino acids. The CDR3 DNA sequence: TGCAGTGCCGGGTCCGATACGCAGTATTTT. Residues: CSAGSDTQYF.

The chain uses TRBV15 and TRBJ2-7; possibly TRBD1 or TRBD2 for D (5 bases each). Trimming took 3 bases from V and 4 from J, leaving 10 bases between them. This CDR3 has 13 residues. Germline V gives CDR1 LNHNV, CDR2 YYDKDF (reference sequence). The CDR3: CATSSGAVYEQYF. CDR3 nucleotides: TGTGCCACCAGCAGCGGGGCCGTTTACGAGCAGTACTTC.

V is TRBV20-1 and J is TRBJ2-2, with D perhaps TRBD1 or TRBD2 (5 bases each). The germline V gene encodes CDR1 DFQATT and CDR2 SNEGSKA (reference sequence). The germline V and J ends were trimmed by 3 bases and 1 base, with 12 bases remaining between them. The CDR3 contains 15 residues. In nucleotides, the CDR3 is TGCAGTGCTAGTCCTGGGACGGTGAACACCGGGGAGCTGTTTTTT. Translation: CSASPGTVNTGELFF.

By sample share, this clonotype is medium-sized (0.01 to 0.1%). DNA for the CDR3: TGTGCCAGCAGCTTAACCAGGTTGGGGTGGGTCACTGAAGCTTTCTTT. Protein: CASSLTRLGWVTEAFF. The chain employs TRBV7-9 and TRBJ1-1, with D unclear. The CDR3 sequence is 16 residues long. Germline CDR1 is SEHNR and CDR2 is FQNEAQ (reference sequence). V was clipped by 2 bases and J by 4 bases, with 17 bases between them. Looking up the rest from reference TRBV7-9 and TRBJ1-1 gives the full variable domain: DTGVSQNPRHKITKRGQNVTFRCDPISEHNRLYWYRQTLGQGPEFLTYFQNEAQLEKSRLLSDRFSAERPKGSFSTLEIQRTEQGDSAMYLCASSLTRLGWVTEAFFGQGTRLTVV.

V gene TRBV20-1 combines with J gene TRBJ2-2; 7 nucleotides agree with TRBD1. This CDR3 is 14 amino acids long. The germline CDR1 and CDR2 sequences are DFQATT and SNEGSKA (reference sequence). J was trimmed by 4 bases and V by 1 base; bases with no gene match: 3. The DNA of the CDR3 is TGCAGTGCTAGAGGAGGGGGCGGCACCGGGGAGCTGTTTTTT. Its protein product is CSARGGGGTGELFF.